The T cell receptor (beta chain) described here comes from a study of shared clonotypes between healthy human individuals. The wider study: CD4 naive cells filled three plates per donor, CD4 memory three, CD8 naive two and CD8 memory one.

On this clone: Its antigen is still unknown.

This CDR3 is built from 16 residues. Germline V gene lookup returns CDR1 SGHDN and CDR2 FVKESK. Trimming at V came to 1 base and at J to 8 bases, leaving 12 bases not matched to a gene. Overall study findings and caveats: Limited genetic and exposure-history diversity came from having few donors.

CD4+ cells were split into CD45RA+ naive and CD45RA-negative memory subsets. Splitting of each subset's genomic DNA was done evenly across several immunoSEQ plates. This table comes from immunoSEQ multiplex PCR, and its TCRdb copy is limited to in-frame clones, with some not included. The sample consists of around 1.1 million clones, approximately 80% of them appearing once. Sequenced input: memory CD4+ T cells from PBMCs. The sample's subset: CD45RA-negative fraction. The chain is built from TRBV14 and TRBJ1-2, with 8 bases aligning to TRBD1. The sequence derives from a man younger than 35 in good health. Some clones in this sample may be carry-over from other donors' samples. For the CDR3, the DNA is TGTGCCAGCAGCCAAGCGGCGGACAGGGCCTCTTTCGGCTACACCTTC. It yields the protein CASSQAADRASFGYTF.